This TCR beta chain was documented in a study of blood T cell repertoires in COVID-19. V was trimmed by 4 bases and J by 0 bases, leaving 13 bases between them. Germline V gene data show CDR1 as MNHEY and CDR2 as SVGEGT. The CDR3 spans 16 residues. The table came from immunoSEQ multiplex PCR; TCRdb's copy has only in-frame clones and leaves some out. The sample lists about 130,000 clones, about 80% occurring once. Input material: peripheral blood. The V and J genes are TRBV6-2 or TRBV6-3 and TRBJ1-5; D might be TRBD1 (5 bases). This receptor was identified in a woman of 80 years or more with acute or convalescent COVID-19. CDR3 sequence: CASSSRTPNSNQPQHF. The CDR3 nucleotides are TGTGCCAGCAGTTCCCGGACACCTAATAGCAATCAGCCCCAGCATTTT.